This T cell receptor beta chain was profiled in a study of T cells in Graves' hyperthyroidism and ophthalmopathy. Whole-study context: It was at initial diagnosis, before any treatment, that peripheral blood was collected.

Points from the study as a whole: Peripheral blood also featured most of the thyroid clonotypes expanded above 0.001.

This clonotype was seen repeatedly, ten times or more. What it binds is unknown. Ophthalmopathy patients had moderate-to-severe active disease, CAS ≥3, NOSPECS ≥4, and disease duration under 3 months. Thyroid ultrasound and orbital computed tomography, with clinical symptoms and serum thyroxine and TRAb, informed diagnoses. Amplification of TCR beta CDR3 regions was performed using RNA transcripts as template. A first-round RT-PCR of the TCR CDR3 used the HTBI primer set. TCRdb re-derived calls from the multiplex PCR reads in MiXCR, one entry per CDR3 protein. This table has 600,000 to 700,000 distinct CDR3 sequences, 14% to 15% appearing once. The source material was blood. This clonotype was obtained from a woman between 40 and 55 years old with Graves' ophthalmopathy.

This chain's CDR3 is CASSLGGQIYGYTF. The CDR3 DNA reads TGTGCCAGCAGCTTAGGTGGGCAGATCTATGGCTACACCTTC. The chain combines TRBV7-9 with TRBJ1-2; no clear D gene. Trimming took off 1 base at V and 4 bases at J, with 10 bases between the two ends. The CDR3 has 14 amino acids. The germline V gene has CDR1 SEHNR and CDR2 FQNEAQ (reference sequence).